The source of this TCR beta chain is a study of beta chain features in type 1 diabetes. Regarding the study as a whole: Shortening of TCRB CDR3s, moderate but significant, appeared in all four CD4+ subsets of Type 1 diabetes patients. Insertions were fewer and deletions more numerous at VDJ junctions in type 1 diabetes patients.

In its sample, this clone was seen a few times. What it binds is not known. The junction departs from the called germline gene at one end, perhaps through a read error. CD45RO/CCR7/CD25/CD127/CD95/CD27 separated CD4+ naive, central memory, regulatory and stem cell-like memory cells by sorting. What was sequenced were expressed TCRB transcripts, since all of the isolated RNA had been reverse transcribed. TCRdb keeps only in-frame clones here, not all; method: immunoSEQ multiplex PCR. The sample shows some 200,000 clones, roughly 16% of them seen only once. Germline values: CDR1 MDHEN, CDR2 SYDVKM. CDR3 size: 11 residues.

Sequencing was carried out using naive CD4+ T cells from blood. The sequence derives from a young man with type 1 diabetes. This chain connects TRBV28 to TRBJ2-7; D is unresolved. The CDR3 loop is CASSSPDEMEF. Written as DNA, the CDR3 is TGTGCCAGCAGTTCCCCCGATGAGATGGAATTC.